Included here is one TCR beta chain sequence, with context. Its antigen remains unidentified. The data were taken from a study of siplizumab effects on memory and regulatory T cells. Points from the study as a whole: Significant reduction of alloreactive sequences traceable to unstimulated CD4+ memory cells was observed with siplizumab. Of the alloreactive clones, only a minor fraction mapped to unstimulated subsets.

Assays examined about 100,000 TCR templates per sample. Using immunoSEQ multiplex PCR, the repertoire was profiled, and TCRdb retains in-frame clones only, with some absent. Of more than 85,000 clones in the sample, 92% were seen once. The sequencing sample was made of Tregs sorted from blood. This clonotype was obtained from a human donor in good health.

The CDR3: CASSDIRGNTEAFF. As DNA, the CDR3 is TGTGCCAGCAGTGACATCAGGGGAAACACTGAAGCTTTCTTT. The V and J genes are TRBV27 and TRBJ1-1, with a weak D call TRBD1 (6 bases). This CDR3 region has 14 residues. Trimming left V 5 bases short and J 2 bases short, with 12 bases between. Germline lookup yields CDR1 MNHEY and CDR2 SMNVEV (reference sequence).